The 28 T cell receptor beta chains listed next were all sequenced from one sample in a study of cytomegalovirus exposure and HLA in healthy donors. This PCR relied on a set of 60 Vbeta primers and 13 Jbeta primers. Produced via immunoSEQ multiplex PCR; TCRdb's table is partial and in-frame only. The profile shows around 120,000 clones, under 85% of them singletons. The sequenced material came from PBMCs. These receptors came from a woman aged 45-59 years in good health and CMV-seropositive.

The V gene is TRBV11-1, the J gene TRBJ1-1; possibly TRBD1 for D (5 bases). Germline V gene data show CDR1 as SGHAT and CDR2 as FQDESV (reference sequence). Trimming took 5 bases from V and 4 from J, leaving 14 bases between them. CDR3 length equals 14 residues. CDR3 bases: TGTGCCAGCAGCCTTGGACAAACTCTCACTGAAGCTTTCTTT. It codes for CASSLGQTLTEAFF.

A single count supports this clone. The chain uses TRBV7-2 and TRBJ2-1, with D tentatively TRBD2 (5 bases). The CDR3 totals 15 residues. Germline V lookup: CDR1 SGHTA, CDR2 FQGNSA. V gave up 2 bases and J gave up 9 bases, with 17 bases separating them. This CDR3 is CASSLFSVSGGEQFF. The DNA for the CDR3 is TGTGCCAGCAGCTTATTCTCCGTATCTGGAGGTGAGCAGTTCTTC.

This clone was counted a few times. The rearrangement joins TRBV20-1 to TRBJ1-2; a weak D match, TRBD1 (5 bases). Trimming shortened V by 7 bases and J by 0 bases, and 6 bases separated the two germline ends. Germline V CDR1 and CDR2: DFQATT, SNEGSKA (reference sequence). This CDR3 is 11 amino acids long. The CDR3 loop reads CSGQPNYGYTF. The CDR3 DNA reads TGCAGTGGACAGCCTAACTATGGCTACACCTTC.

The chain combines TRBV20-1 with TRBJ2-3; D is unresolved. The germline V gene has CDR1 DFQATT and CDR2 SNEGSKA (reference sequence). This CDR3 contains 11 residues. Trimming left V 6 bases short and J 4 bases short, with 8 bases between. The CDR3 DNA is TGCAGTGCCCCTCGGGCAGATACGCAGTATTTT. This translates into CSAPRADTQYF.

V and J are TRBV11-2 and TRBJ1-3, with D unresolved. CDR3 length: 14 amino acids. V dropped 3 bases and J dropped 4 bases, with 10 bases sitting between them. Germline loops: CDR1 SGHAT, CDR2 FQNNGV. Here the CDR3 reads CASSLTEGGNTIYF. For the CDR3, the DNA is TGTGCCAGCAGCTTGACGGAGGGAGGAAACACCATATATTTT. Looking up the rest from reference TRBV11-2 and TRBJ1-3 gives the full variable domain: EAGVAQSPRYKIIEKRQSVAFWCNPISGHATLYWYQQILGQGPKLLIQFQNNGVVDDSQLPKDRFSAERLKGVDSTLKIQPAKLEDSAVYLCASSLTEGGNTIYFGEGSWLTVV.

This chain joins TRBV14 and TRBJ1-2, with D uncertain. The ends were cut back, 4 bases at V and 8 bases at J, with 20 bases in the middle. The V gene's germline CDR1 is SGHDN and CDR2 FVKESK. The CDR3 contains 15 residues. The CDR3 reads CASSPHADRGLGYTF. CDR3 bases: TGTGCCAGCAGCCCACACGCGGATCGAGGGCTGGGCTACACCTTC.

The rearrangement joins TRBV5-1 to TRBJ2-7; TRBD1 is a possible D gene (6 bases). The V end was cut by 4 bases, the J end by 5 bases, with 22 bases between. Germline V gives CDR1 SGHRS, CDR2 YFSETQ. The CDR3 contains 16 residues. The CDR3 DNA reads as TGCGCCAGCAGCACCCACCCGGCAGGGGCAGTGGACGAGCAGTACTTC. The encoded protein is CASSTHPAGAVDEQYF.

The chain has TRBV2 and TRBJ2-7; TRBD2 matches 9 bases. The ends lost 4 bases at V and 0 bases at J; junction bases unmatched: 4. Per germline, CDR1 SNHLY and CDR2 FYNNEI. The CDR3 totals 15 residues. For the CDR3, the DNA is TGTGCCAGCAGTGTCGGACTAGCGCCCTCCTACGAGCAGTACTTC. This translates into CASSVGLAPSYEQYF.

The chain couples TRBV10-3 to TRBJ2-1; a possible D gene is TRBD1 (5 bases). Trimming took 0 bases from V and 0 from J, leaving 21 bases between them. CDR1 is ENHRY, CDR2 SYGVKD, per germline. This CDR3 comprises 20 residues. The DNA of the CDR3 is TGTGCCATCAGTGAGTCCCAGGGAAAGGGGCCCGCCAGCTCCTACAATGAGCAGTTCTTC. It codes for CAISESQGKGPASSYNEQFF.

As DNA, the CDR3 is TGTGCCAGCAGCTTGGGACTAGCGGAAGAGACCCAGTACTTC. It is translated as CASSLGLAEETQYF. V and J are TRBV11-2 and TRBJ2-5; 11 bases agree with TRBD2. CDR3 length equals 14 residues. CDR1 SGHAT and CDR2 FQNNGV come from the germline V gene. Unmatched junction bases numbered 0, after V lost 3 bases and J lost 3 bases.

The chain combines TRBV7-9 with TRBJ2-3; D is perhaps TRBD1 (5 bases). The germline V gene encodes CDR1 SEHNR and CDR2 FQNEAQ (reference sequence). V shed 2 bases and J shed 6 bases, with 9 bases lying between them. CDR3 size: 13 residues. Written as DNA, the CDR3 is TGTGCCAGCAGCTTAATGGGGCGGGATACGCAGTATTTT. Translated: CASSLMGRDTQYF.

This chain links TRBV14 with TRBJ1-2; D remains ambiguous. The CDR3 extends over 13 amino acids. Germline-derived CDR1 and CDR2 are SGHDN and FVKESK. V lost 1 base, J lost 5 bases, and 8 bases lay in between. CDR3 nucleotides: TGTGCCAGCAGCCAAGGTATACTGTATGGCTACACCTTC. Protein: CASSQGILYGYTF.

This clone occurred once. At one boundary the junction diverges from the germline segment, which might be a read error. The gene calls are TRBV7-9 and TRBJ1-2, with 7 bases aligning to TRBD1. This CDR3 has 15 amino acids. The V gene's germline CDR1 is SEHNR and CDR2 FQNEAQ (reference sequence). The CDR3 reads CSSSAPNEGASGYTF. The CDR3 nucleotides read TGTTCCAGCAGCGCCCCTAATGAGGGGGCGAGTGGCTACACCTTC.

V and J are TRBV4-1 and TRBJ2-7, with TRBD1 matching over 10 bases. This CDR3 is 16 amino acids long. The germline gives CDR1 MGHRA, CDR2 YSYEKL. The V segment lost 2 bases and the J segment 5 bases; nucleotides outside the gene matches: 9. Here the CDR3 DNA reads TGCGCCAGCAGCCAACCCCGGGACAGGGGTATCAACGAGCAGTACTTC. Its protein product is CASSQPRDRGINEQYF.

The V call is TRBV9, the J call TRBJ1-5; D remains unclear. CDR1 is SGDLS and CDR2 is YYNGEE in the germline V gene. This CDR3 contains 13 residues. Trimming stripped 2 bases from V and 10 bases from J, with 13 bases between. Here the CDR3 reads CASSVTGVHPQHF. The CDR3 DNA reads as TGTGCCAGCAGCGTCACGGGAGTTCACCCCCAGCATTTT.

CDR3 sequence reads: CASSPPESGYTF. CDR3 DNA: TGTGCCAGCTCACCCCCGGAGAGTGGCTACACCTTC. V is TRBV18 and J is TRBJ1-2; D remains ambiguous. With 3 bases removed from V and 7 bases from J, the gap between germline ends came to 9 bases. CDR3 length: 12 amino acids. The germline V gene has CDR1 KGHSH and CDR2 LQKENI. The full variable domain, with the rest looked up from reference TRBV18 and TRBJ1-2, is NAGVMQNPRHLVRRRGQEARLRCSPMKGHSHVYWYRQLPEEGLKFMVYLQKENIIDESGMPKERFSAEFPKEGPSILRIQQVVRGDSAAYFCASSPPESGYTFGSGTRLTVV.

V usage is TRBV5-6 and J usage is TRBJ2-1; 10 bases map to TRBD1. The germline CDR1 and CDR2 sequences are SGHDT and YYEEEE. J was trimmed by 3 bases and V by 0 bases; bases with no gene match: 9. The CDR3 totals 18 residues. The CDR3 DNA reads as TGTGCCAGCAGCTTGGTCGGCATAGGGGACAGGGGCTACAATGAGCAGTTCTTC. This encodes CASSLVGIGDRGYNEQFF. Variable domain in full (rest from reference TRBV5-6 and TRBJ2-1): DAGVTQSPTHLIKTRGQQVTLRCSPKSGHDTVSWYQQALGQGPQFIFQYYEEEERQRGNFPDRFSGHQFPNYSSELNVNALLLGDSALYLCASSLVGIGDRGYNEQFFGPGTRLTVL.

The chain links TRBV14 to TRBJ2-7; 12 nucleotides match TRBD2. CDR3 size: 20 residues. The germline V gene encodes CDR1 SGHDN and CDR2 FVKESK. V was pared by 0 bases and J by 2 bases, with 14 bases of the junction left unmatched. This chain's CDR3 is CASSQDGVFGLAGRAYEQYF. Here the CDR3 DNA reads TGTGCCAGCAGCCAAGATGGGGTTTTTGGACTAGCGGGGCGCGCCTACGAGCAGTACTTC.

The sample holds one count of this clone. The chain employs TRBV19 and TRBJ2-2, with 14 bases identical to TRBD2. This CDR3 comprises 16 residues. J was trimmed by 5 bases and V by 7 bases; bases with no gene match: 6. Germline V lookup: CDR1 LNHDA, CDR2 SQIVND (reference sequence). The CDR3 nucleotides are TGTGCCAGTACGGGACTAGCGGGAGATAGTACCGGGGAGCTGTTTTTT. The encoded protein is CASTGLAGDSTGELFF. The whole variable domain, filled in from reference TRBV19 and TRBJ2-2, reads DGGITQSPKYLFRKEGQNVTLSCEQNLNHDAMYWYRQDPGQGLRLIYYSQIVNDFQKGDIAEGYSVSREKKESFPLTVTSAQKNPTAFYLCASTGLAGDSTGELFFGEGSRLTVL.

This chain links TRBV14 with TRBJ2-1, with 7 bases that match TRBD1. The trim removed 4 bases at V and 4 bases at J, leaving 4 bases unmatched. Germline V lookup: CDR1 SGHDN, CDR2 FVKESK. This CDR3 contains 14 residues. The CDR3 sequence: CASSLQGIYNEQFF. DNA for the CDR3: TGTGCCAGCAGCCTACAGGGGATTTACAATGAGCAGTTCTTC.

The V call is TRBV7-3, the J call TRBJ1-1, with D uncertain. V was trimmed by 5 bases and J by 7 bases, leaving 14 bases between them. CDR1 is SGHTA and CDR2 is FQGTGA in the germline V gene. This CDR3 has 13 residues. The CDR3 coding sequence is TGTGCCAGCAGCCTCCGGCCCGGCGGTGAAGCTTTCTTT. It is translated as CASSLRPGGEAFF. Full variable domain (outside the CDR3, taken from reference TRBV7-3 and TRBJ1-1): GAGVSQTPSNKVTEKGKYVELRCDPISGHTALYWYRQSLGQGPEFLIYFQGTGAADDSGLPNDRFFAVRPEGSVSTLKIQRTERGDSAVYLCASSLRPGGEAFFGQGTRLTVV.

The chain carries TRBV7-2 and TRBJ2-1; D is uncertain. This CDR3 comprises 14 residues. Germline CDR1 reads SGHTA; CDR2 reads FQGNSA. Deletions cut 4 bases from V and 4 bases from J, with 11 bases between. CDR3 loop: CASSSLPVYNEQFF. The CDR3 coding sequence is TGTGCCAGCAGCTCCCTCCCGGTTTACAATGAGCAGTTCTTC.

This clone was detected a few times. The V gene is TRBV29-1, the J gene TRBJ2-5; D gene ambiguous. V gave up 2 bases and J gave up 2 bases, with 3 bases separating them. The CDR3 has 11 residues. Germline V CDR1 and CDR2: SQVTM, ANQGSEA. The CDR3 DNA is TGCAGCGTTGAACAACAAGAGACCCAGTACTTC. Protein: CSVEQQETQYF. The full variable domain, its missing parts supplied by reference TRBV29-1 and TRBJ2-5, is SAVISQKPSRDICQRGTSLTIQCQVDSQVTMMFWYRQQPGQSLTLIATANQGSEATYESGFVIDKFPISRPNLTFSTLTVSNMSPEDSSIYLCSVEQQETQYFGPGTRLLVL.

The chain carries TRBV18 and TRBJ2-7; unclear D gene. The germline V and J ends were trimmed by 2 bases and 0 bases, with 8 bases remaining between them. The CDR3 sequence is 14 residues long. Germline V gives CDR1 KGHSH, CDR2 LQKENI. CDR3 bases: TGTGCCAGCTCACCATGGGCTGACTCCTACGAGCAGTACTTC. Translating gives CASSPWADSYEQYF.

The V gene is TRBV7-8, the J gene TRBJ1-1; 7 nucleotides match TRBD1. The CDR3 length is 14 residues. In germline, CDR1 is SGHVS, CDR2 FQNEAQ. The V gene end was trimmed by 5 bases and the J gene end by 4 bases; junction bases not matched to a gene: 7. CDR3 loop: CASSPTGQLTEAFF. The CDR3 bases are TGTGCCAGCAGCCCGACGGGACAGCTCACTGAAGCTTTCTTT.

J is TRBJ2-2 and V is TRBV7-6; 8 positions match TRBD1. The J segment lost 5 bases and the V segment lost 5 bases, leaving 7 bases of the junction unmatched. This CDR3 spans 15 amino acids. Germline V gene sequence: CDR1 SGHVS, CDR2 FNYEAQ. This chain's CDR3 is CASSPGQGSTGELFF. CDR3 DNA sequence: TGTGCCAGCAGCCCCGGACAGGGAAGTACCGGGGAGCTGTTTTTT.

V usage is TRBV25-1 and J usage is TRBJ1-3, with 11 positions matching TRBD1. The germline V gene has CDR1 MGHDK and CDR2 SYGVNS. This CDR3 region has 16 residues. The J segment lost 2 bases and the V segment lost 6 bases, leaving 6 bases of the junction unmatched. The chain's CDR3 is CASSDWTGGTGNTIYF. DNA of the CDR3: TGTGCCAGCAGCGACTGGACAGGGGGCACTGGAAACACCATATATTTT. The entire variable domain, with the rest obtained from reference TRBV25-1 and TRBJ1-3, is as follows: EADIYQTPRYLVIGTGKKITLECSQTMGHDKMYWYQQDPGMELHLIHYSYGVNSTEKGDLSSESTVSRIRTEHFPLTLESARPSHTSQYLCASSDWTGGTGNTIYFGEGSWLTVV.

The V call is TRBV5-1, the J call TRBJ2-3; 8 nucleotides agree with TRBD1. This CDR3 region has 15 residues. Germline V gives CDR1 SGHRS, CDR2 YFSETQ. Losses at the gene ends were 4 bases for V and 0 bases for J; bases not matched to a gene: 4. The CDR3 sequence: CASSAGTGSTDTQYF. The CDR3 DNA sequence: TGCGCCAGCAGCGCCGGGACAGGTAGCACAGATACGCAGTATTTT.